This passage covers 16 T cell receptor beta chains from one sample sequenced in a study of T cell responses to AZD1222 COVID-19 vaccine. Assay: immunoSEQ multiplex PCR; the TCRdb copy retains only in-frame clones and omits some. Found here are 110,000 to 150,000 clones, around 93% of them singletons; the top ten hold around 3.5%. This specimen was peripheral blood, taken 28 days after the second AZD1222 dose. Source of these receptors: an adult who received the AZD1222 COVID-19 vaccine.

The CDR3 sequence is CASSIGLAKNIQYF. In DNA, the CDR3 is TGTGCCAGTAGTATAGGGTTAGCCAAAAACATTCAGTACTTC. The chain couples TRBV19 to TRBJ2-4; unclear D gene. In germline, CDR1 is LNHDA, CDR2 SQIVND (reference sequence). The CDR3 length is 14 residues. V lost 1 base, J lost 0 bases, and 4 bases lay in between.

The chain is built from TRBV30 and TRBJ1-2; D remains ambiguous. Germline CDR1 is GTSNPN and CDR2 is SVGIG (reference sequence). Deletions cut 3 bases from V and 3 bases from J, with 11 bases between. CDR3 length: 13 residues. The CDR3 sequence: CAWRGSGYYGYTF. The CDR3 DNA is TGTGCCTGGAGGGGATCGGGGTACTATGGCTACACCTTC.

The chain couples TRBV29-1 to TRBJ1-2, with D perhaps matching TRBD1 (6 bases). Germline V gene lookup returns CDR1 SQVTM and CDR2 ANQGSEA. Trimming cost V 4 bases and J 2 bases, with 11 bases left between them. The CDR3 length is 13 residues. Here the CDR3 DNA reads TGCAGCGTTGGGGGGCAGGGGAACTATGGCTACACCTTC. Translated, it gives CSVGGQGNYGYTF.

The V call is TRBV5-4, the J call TRBJ1-1; perhaps TRBD1 as D (6 bases). Germline V CDR1 and CDR2: SGHNT, YYREEE (reference sequence). This CDR3 contains 13 residues. Trimming pared 0 bases from V and 8 bases from J, leaving 11 bases between. The CDR3 is CASSLDPRGEAFF. CDR3 coding DNA: TGTGCCAGCAGCTTGGACCCCAGGGGCGAAGCTTTCTTT.

This clone was seen only once. The V and J genes are TRBV4-1 and TRBJ2-7; possibly TRBD2 for D (5 bases). The V and J ends lost 0 bases and 4 bases respectively, with 10 bases between them. Looked up from germline, CDR1 is MGHRA and CDR2 is YSYEKL. The CDR3 runs 14 residues. CDR3 region: CASSQEGIAYEQYF. The CDR3 DNA is TGCGCCAGCAGCCAAGAAGGGATAGCGTACGAGCAGTACTTC.

The V gene is TRBV7-9, the J gene TRBJ2-7; D call uncertain. The CDR3 consists of 12 residues. Germline V gene data show CDR1 as SEHNR and CDR2 as FQNEAQ (reference sequence). Trimming removed 5 bases at V and 7 bases at J, with 12 bases between. CDR3 bases: TGTGCCAGCAGCCCAACGTCCGCGGAGCAGTACTTC. Protein: CASSPTSAEQYF. Full variable domain (remainder filled in from reference TRBV7-9 and TRBJ2-7): DTGVSQNPRHKITKRGQNVTFRCDPISEHNRLYWYRQTLGQGPEFLTYFQNEAQLEKSRLLSDRFSAERPKGSFSTLEIQRTEQGDSAMYLCASSPTSAEQYFGPGTRLTVT.

The chain joins TRBV19 to TRBJ1-2, with 8 bases fitting TRBD1. The J segment lost 0 bases and the V segment lost 6 bases, leaving 6 bases of the junction unmatched. Germline V gene data show CDR1 as LNHDA and CDR2 as SQIVND (reference sequence). This CDR3 region has 15 residues. The CDR3 loop reads CASRRTGRANYGYTF. CDR3 DNA sequence: TGTGCCAGTAGGCGGACAGGGCGAGCTAACTATGGCTACACCTTC.

The genes are TRBV24-1 and TRBJ2-1; D may be TRBD1 or TRBD2 (5 bases each). The CDR3 contains 17 residues. V was trimmed by 5 bases and J by 4 bases, leaving 20 bases between them. Per germline, CDR1 KGHDR and CDR2 SFDVKD. CDR3 coding DNA: TGTGCCACCAGTGCCCCCTTCGGGGTGGGACCATACAATGAGCAGTTCTTC. Its protein product is CATSAPFGVGPYNEQFF.

The DNA for the CDR3 is TGTGCCAGCAGCCTGGGTTTTAGCGGGAGGTCGTCCTACAATGAGCAGTTCTTC. Encoded protein: CASSLGFSGRSSYNEQFF. The rearrangement uses TRBV5-5 and TRBJ2-1, with 10 bases lining up with TRBD2. CDR3 length equals 18 residues. CDR1 is SGHKS, CDR2 YYEKEE, per germline (reference sequence). Trimming removed 4 bases from V and 1 base from J; junction bases left unmatched: 11.

This clone was counted a single time. The gene calls are TRBV29-1 and TRBJ2-6; the D is unclear. This CDR3 spans 13 amino acids. Germline CDR1 is SQVTM and CDR2 is ANQGSEA. The V end lost 0 bases, the J end lost 9 bases, and 9 bases lay between the germline ends. The CDR3 region has the DNA TGCAGCGTTGAAGATGACACGAACAACGTCCTGACTTTC. It codes for CSVEDDTNNVLTF.

V usage is TRBV27 and J usage is TRBJ2-2; 9 nucleotides align to TRBD2. The V and J ends lost 1 base and 8 bases, in that order; junction bases with no gene match: 8. The CDR3 is 16 amino acids. Germline V lookup: CDR1 MNHEY, CDR2 SMNVEV (reference sequence). Written as DNA, the CDR3 is TGTGCCAGCAGTTTATTGGGTAGCGGGAGATCAGGGGAGCTGTTTTTT. Translated, it gives CASSLLGSGRSGELFF.

The chain links TRBV7-2 to TRBJ1-2, with D perhaps TRBD1 (5 bases). V shed 4 bases and J shed 4 bases, with 13 bases lying between them. Per germline, CDR1 SGHTA and CDR2 FQGNSA. The length of the CDR3 is 14 residues. CDR3 amino acids: CASSYNQGTYGYTF. For the CDR3, the DNA is TGTGCCAGCAGCTATAATCAGGGCACCTATGGCTACACCTTC.

The chain recombines TRBV18 with TRBJ1-1; D gene uncertain. The V end was cut by 2 bases, the J end by 7 bases, with 8 bases between. The CDR3 extends over 12 amino acids. Germline V gene sequence: CDR1 KGHSH, CDR2 LQKENI. This chain's CDR3 is CASSPGLGEAFF. The DNA for the CDR3 is TGTGCCAGCTCACCAGGACTAGGTGAAGCTTTCTTT.

The V gene is TRBV11-2, the J gene TRBJ1-3; the D gene is possibly TRBD1 (6 bases). V lost 1 base to trimming and J lost 3 bases, with 13 bases between them. There are 16 residues in the CDR3. In germline, CDR1 is SGHAT, CDR2 FQNNGV. CDR3: CASSLGRGTDGNTIYF. CDR3 sequence (DNA): TGTGCCAGCAGCTTAGGTAGGGGGACCGATGGAAACACCATATATTTT.

The V gene is TRBV19, the J gene TRBJ1-5; 8 bases fit TRBD1. Looked up from germline, CDR1 is LNHDA and CDR2 is SQIVND (reference sequence). The J segment lost 3 bases and the V segment lost 9 bases, leaving 7 bases of the junction unmatched. This CDR3 is built from 14 residues. CDR3 DNA: TGTGCCAGCGCATGGACAGGGTACAATCAGCCCCAGCATTTT. This codes for CASAWTGYNQPQHF.

This clone was found once. The V call is TRBV7-8, the J call TRBJ2-2, with 13 bases that match TRBD2. This CDR3 is 17 amino acids long. V trimming: 4 bases; J trimming: 4 bases; junction bases outside the gene matches: 6. Germline lookup yields CDR1 SGHVS and CDR2 FQNEAQ. This CDR3 reads CASSYGLAGEGTGELFF. The CDR3 DNA reads as TGTGCCAGCAGCTACGGACTAGCGGGAGAAGGCACCGGGGAGCTGTTTTTT.